The clone carrying this T cell receptor beta chain has ten or more counts. These data originate in a study of molecular identifiers for immune sequencing clone quantification. The CDR3 is 15 amino acids. V was pared by 4 bases and J by 6 bases, with 12 bases of the junction left unmatched. From germline, CDR1 is SNHLY and CDR2 FYNNEI. Bulk libraries came from a prior protocol with listed TCR primers. TCRdb independently ran MiXCR on the PCR reads; one entry per CDR3 protein. The data contain 80,000 to 130,000 distinct CDR3 sequences, over 30% of them singletons. This sequence joins TRBV2 and TRBJ2-7; 7 nucleotides agree with TRBD1. The sample comprised naive CD8+ T cells from blood, with Jurkat cell RNA spiked in. Subset described: FACS-sorted CD8+CD4-CCR7+CD45RA+ naive T cells. The clonotype was recovered from a human donor in good health. Some libraries in this study had Jurkat cell RNA spiked in. The CDR3 loop is CASSARTGPQGEQYF. In DNA, the CDR3 is TGTGCCAGCAGTGCCCGGACAGGTCCTCAAGGCGAGCAGTACTTC.